A single sample gave rise to the 16 T cell receptor beta chains below, sequenced in a study of response to subunit inactivated influenza vaccine. TCRdb reprocessed the RT-PCR reads via MiXCR and lists one record per CDR3 protein. Of 600,000 to 850,000 distinct CDR3 sequences in the sample, 14% were seen once. The sequencing here drew on PBMCs from blood, taken approximately 15 days before vaccination. These receptors were taken from a man aged 50 to 59 who received an inactivated influenza vaccine.

This clonotype was observed a few times. The gene calls are TRBV6-5 and TRBJ2-5; D is perhaps TRBD1 (5 bases). The CDR3 loop spans 14 amino acids. Trimming cost V 2 bases and J 5 bases, with 12 bases left between them. CDR1 and CDR2 from the germline V gene are MNHEY and SVGAGI. CDR3 in DNA: TGTGCCAGCAGTTACCCAGGGTCGTGGGAGACCCAGTACTTC. The encoded protein is CASSYPGSWETQYF.

V usage is TRBV4-2 and J usage is TRBJ2-7; 10 nucleotides match TRBD2. Unmatched junction bases numbered 9, after V lost 3 bases and J lost 7 bases. The length of the CDR3 is 15 residues. CDR1 and CDR2 from the germline V gene are LGHNA and YNFKEQ. CDR3 in DNA: TGTGCCAGCAGCCACCTAGGGACTAGCGTCGGGGAGCAGTACTTC. Its protein is CASSHLGTSVGEQYF.

The J gene is TRBJ2-1, the V gene TRBV20-1, with D tentatively TRBD2 (6 bases). This CDR3 spans 15 amino acids. The germline V gene has CDR1 DFQATT and CDR2 SNEGSKA (reference sequence). Trimming took off 3 bases at V and 9 bases at J, with 21 bases between the two ends. The CDR3 loop is CSASRDGHLEGEQFF. The CDR3 DNA follows: TGCAGTGCTAGCCGGGACGGACACTTGGAGGGTGAGCAGTTCTTC.

This clonotype appeared a few times. The rearrangement uses TRBV7-2 and TRBJ1-3, with no clear D. The germline V gene has CDR1 SGHTA and CDR2 FQGNSA. This CDR3 is 14 amino acids long. V shed 6 bases and J shed 0 bases, with 9 bases lying between them. CDR3 sequence (DNA): TGTGCCAGCAGACAAGACCCCTCTGGAAACACCATATATTTT. Translating it yields CASRQDPSGNTIYF. The whole variable domain, filled in from reference TRBV7-2 and TRBJ1-3, reads GAGVSQSPSNKVTEKGKDVELRCDPISGHTALYWYRQSLGQGLEFLIYFQGNSAPDKSGLPSDRFSAERTGGSVSTLTIQRTQQEDSAVYLCASRQDPSGNTIYFGEGSWLTVV.

This clonotype was counted between two and nine times. The DNA for the CDR3 is TGTGCCAGCAGCCGGGGGGTCTATGGCTACACCTTC. Translating gives CASSRGVYGYTF. The chain has TRBV7-2 and TRBJ1-2; possibly TRBD1 for D (5 bases). V lost 5 bases, J lost 4 bases, and 8 bases lay in between. This CDR3 region has 12 residues. Germline V gene data show CDR1 as SGHTA and CDR2 as FQGNSA.

This clonotype showed up just a few times. V usage is TRBV7-2 and J usage is TRBJ2-7; 7 bases are shared with TRBD2. Germline CDR1 and CDR2: SGHTA and FQGNSA. The CDR3 runs to 13 residues. Trimming cost V 0 bases and J 13 bases; bases outside gene matches: 9. The CDR3 DNA sequence: TGTGCCAGCAGCTTAGCCGGGGGAGGGAGTGGATACTTC. Amino acids: CASSLAGGGSGYF. Using reference TRBV7-2 and TRBJ2-7 for the parts outside the CDR3, the full variable domain is GAGVSQSPSNKVTEKGKDVELRCDPISGHTALYWYRQSLGQGLEFLIYFQGNSAPDKSGLPSDRFSAERTGGSVSTLTIQRTQQEDSAVYLCASSLAGGGSGYFGPGTRLTVT.

This sequence joins TRBV5-5 and TRBJ1-1; 7 bases agree with TRBD1. The CDR3 extends over 15 amino acids. V lost 0 bases and J lost 1; bases outside the gene matches: 3. The germline gives CDR1 SGHKS, CDR2 YYEKEE (reference sequence). For the CDR3, the DNA is TGTGCCAGCAGCTTGGTAGGACAGGCGAACACTGAAGCTTTCTTT. Amino acid sequence: CASSLVGQANTEAFF.

J is TRBJ2-1 and V is TRBV2; D gene ambiguous. Germline CDR1 SNHLY, CDR2 FYNNEI. The V end lost 4 bases, the J end lost 5 bases, and 9 bases lay between the germline ends. There are 13 residues in the CDR3. The CDR3 here is CASSVRLDNEQFF. The DNA for the CDR3 is TGTGCCAGCAGTGTGCGGTTGGACAATGAGCAGTTCTTC.

At least ten counts were recorded for this clonotype. The chain combines TRBV5-1 with TRBJ2-4; D possibly corresponds to TRBD2 (6 bases). Germline V CDR1 and CDR2: SGHRS, YFSETQ. This CDR3 spans 14 amino acids. V was pared by 2 bases and J by 7 bases, with 13 bases between. This chain's CDR3 is CASSLSPAGNIQYF. In nucleotides, the CDR3 is TGCGCCAGCAGCTTATCCCCCGCGGGGAACATTCAGTACTTC.

This clonotype was picked up a small number of times. This chain links TRBV6-1 with TRBJ2-1; unclear D gene. V was cut by 3 bases and J by 4 bases, with 7 bases left in between. The CDR3 extends over 13 amino acids. Germline values: CDR1 MNHNS, CDR2 SASEGT. CDR3 sequence (DNA): TGTGCCAGCAGTGAGGCCGCTTACAATGAGCAGTTCTTC. This encodes CASSEAAYNEQFF.

A few counts support this clonotype. V usage is TRBV7-2 and J usage is TRBJ1-1; 7 nucleotides agree with TRBD1. V was pared by 5 bases and J by 11 bases, with 14 bases of the junction left unmatched. This CDR3 has 14 amino acids. Looked up from germline, CDR1 is SGHTA and CDR2 is FQGNSA. DNA for the CDR3: TGTGCCAGCAGCAACCCAGGGGGTGGACTGGGGGCTTTCTTT. Translation gives CASSNPGGGLGAFF.

This clonotype was seen ten or more times. The genes are TRBV4-2 and TRBJ1-5, with no clear D. CDR1 LGHNA and CDR2 YNFKEQ come from the germline V gene. The CDR3 covers 15 residues. The V and J ends lost 0 bases and 0 bases respectively, with 6 bases between them. As DNA, the CDR3 is TGTGCCAGCAGCCAAGACCCGAATAGCAATCAGCCCCAGCATTTT. Residues: CASSQDPNSNQPQHF.

The table lists this clonotype with a few counts. The rearrangement joins TRBV5-1 to TRBJ2-2; 14 nucleotides line up with TRBD2. Per the germline V gene, CDR1 is SGHRS and CDR2 is YFSETQ. V trimming: 6 bases; J trimming: 4 bases; junction bases outside the gene matches: 8. The CDR3 length is 17 residues. CDR3 protein: CASKPTSGRAGTGELFF. As DNA, the CDR3 is TGCGCCAGCAAACCGACTAGCGGGAGGGCCGGCACCGGGGAGCTGTTTTTT.

This chain uses TRBV6-5 with TRBJ1-6; TRBD1 agrees at 8 bases. The length of the CDR3 is 16 residues. The trim removed 0 bases at V and 7 bases at J, leaving 5 bases unmatched. Germline loops: CDR1 MNHEY, CDR2 SVGAGI. DNA of the CDR3: TGTGCCAGCAGTTACTCGAACTCAGGGGGCAATTCACCCCTCCACTTT. It yields the protein CASSYSNSGGNSPLHF.

This clonotype was observed a handful of times. The chain employs TRBV5-1 and TRBJ2-7; 9 bases match TRBD1. The CDR3 spans 15 residues. V trimming: 0 bases; J trimming: 5 bases; junction bases outside the gene matches: 6. CDR1 SGHRS and CDR2 YFSETQ come from the germline V gene. The CDR3 DNA reads as TGCGCCAGCAGCTTGGTTGGGACAGGGAAGGACGAGCAGTACTTC. Its translation is CASSLVGTGKDEQYF.

The V call is TRBV12-3 or TRBV12-4, the J call TRBJ2-2; D unclear. The CDR3 loop spans 13 amino acids. V was trimmed by 6 bases and J by 9 bases, leaving 14 bases between them. CDR3 DNA: TGTGCCAGCAGCTCCAGGCCCCCAAGGGAGCTGTTTTTT. This gives the protein CASSSRPPRELFF.